Following are 14 T cell receptor beta chains from one sample sequenced in a study of blood T cell repertoires in COVID-19. Clones were sequenced by immunoSEQ multiplex PCR, and TCRdb holds only the in-frame ones, with some missing. The top ten hold 8% of the sample, which has under 150,000 clones, approximately 83% seen once. The sample comprised peripheral blood. These receptors originate from a woman in her fifties or sixties with COVID-19, enrolled during active disease.

For the CDR3, the DNA is TGTGCCAGTAGTATAGCCCCCCTTAGCGGGGGGGGCCGGGAGACCCAGTACTTC. Protein product: CASSIAPLSGGGRETQYF. The V gene is TRBV19, the J gene TRBJ2-5, with 11 bases that match TRBD2. V lost 1 base, J lost 5 bases, and 12 bases stayed unmatched. Germline lookup yields CDR1 LNHDA and CDR2 SQIVND (reference sequence). This CDR3 contains 18 residues.

The gene calls are TRBV11-3 and TRBJ2-2, with D perhaps TRBD1 (6 bases). The CDR3 loop spans 14 amino acids. With 11 bases removed from V and 0 bases from J, the gap between germline ends came to 13 bases. Germline V gives CDR1 SGHNT, CDR2 YENEEA. The CDR3 DNA follows: TGTGCCTCCCAAGGGGACACGAACACCGGGGAGCTGTTTTTT. Amino acids: CASQGDTNTGELFF.

The chain joins TRBV2 to TRBJ2-3; tentatively, D is TRBD2 (6 bases). Germline-derived CDR1 and CDR2 are SNHLY and FYNNEI. Trimming left V 0 bases short and J 6 bases short, with 13 bases between. The CDR3 is 15 amino acids. The CDR3 nucleotides read TGTGCCAGCAGTGAAGCGGGGGGTAGTCTGGATACGCAGTATTTT. It specifies CASSEAGGSLDTQYF.

The rearrangement joins TRBV27 to TRBJ2-1; 7 nucleotides agree with TRBD2. The V gene end was trimmed by 6 bases and the J gene end by 7 bases; junction bases not matched to a gene: 12. This CDR3 spans 15 amino acids. Germline V CDR1 and CDR2: MNHEY, SMNVEV (reference sequence). CDR3 protein: CASRPSGTTINEQFF. The CDR3 DNA reads as TGTGCCAGCAGACCATCCGGGACTACCATAAATGAGCAGTTCTTC.

V is TRBV10-1 and J is TRBJ1-1; TRBD1 matches 8 bases. The germline gives CDR1 WNHNN, CDR2 SYGVQD (reference sequence). After removal of 6 bases from V and 0 bases from J, the junction contained 12 bases not matched to a gene. The CDR3 spans 17 residues. The CDR3 coding sequence is TGCGCCAGCAGGACGGACAGGGTTCCCTTCTTGAACACTGAAGCTTTCTTT. It encodes CASRTDRVPFLNTEAFF.

V and J are TRBV2 and TRBJ2-7, with 9 bases aligning to TRBD2. The V gene end was trimmed by 7 bases and the J gene end by 5 bases; junction bases not matched to a gene: 6. CDR3 length equals 13 residues. Germline CDR1 SNHLY, CDR2 FYNNEI. The CDR3 DNA reads as TGTGCCAGCATGGTAGCGGGGGCCCACGAGCAGTACTTC. Translation gives CASMVAGAHEQYF.

This chain uses TRBV5-1 with TRBJ2-5; 10 bases are shared with TRBD2. The germline V gene encodes CDR1 SGHRS and CDR2 YFSETQ. J was trimmed by 3 bases and V by 4 bases; bases with no gene match: 3. This CDR3 contains 14 residues. In nucleotides, the CDR3 is TGCGCCAGCAGCCCCGGACTAGCGGAAGAGACCCAGTACTTC. Translated, it gives CASSPGLAEETQYF.

The genes are TRBV9 and TRBJ2-4, with D possibly TRBD2 on 5 matching bases. V lost 0 bases to trimming and J lost 6 bases, with 16 bases between them. Germline CDR1 reads SGDLS; CDR2 reads YYNGEE. This CDR3 comprises 16 residues. The CDR3: CASSVGALAVGNIQYF. CDR3 nucleotide sequence: TGTGCCAGCAGCGTAGGCGCCCTAGCCGTGGGAAACATTCAGTACTTC.

The chain combines TRBV5-6 with TRBJ1-1; D uncertain. The V gene lost 1 base and the J gene lost 11 bases, with 15 bases spanning the gap. Per germline, CDR1 SGHDT and CDR2 YYEEEE. CDR3 length equals 13 residues. The CDR3 loop reads CASSLWTGGRAFF. In nucleotides, the CDR3 is TGTGCCAGCAGCTTGTGGACGGGCGGGAGGGCTTTCTTT.

The chain uses TRBV7-2 and TRBJ2-3; TRBD2 matches 16 bases. Trimming removed 5 bases from V and 7 bases from J; junction bases left unmatched: 12. The CDR3 runs to 18 residues. Looked up from germline, CDR1 is SGHTA and CDR2 is FQGNSA. The CDR3, as DNA: TGTGCCAGCAGCGGGGGACTAGCGGGGGGGCCCCGTATGTATACGCAGTATTTT. Residues: CASSGGLAGGPRMYTQYF.

V and J are TRBV7-9 and TRBJ1-2; 7 bases match TRBD1. The V gene end was trimmed by 4 bases and the J gene end by 8 bases; junction bases not matched to a gene: 7. CDR1 and CDR2 (germline): SEHNR, FQNEAQ (reference sequence). CDR3 length equals 13 residues. CDR3 residues: CASSSGQALGYTF. The CDR3 DNA sequence: TGTGCCAGCAGCTCCGGACAGGCGTTAGGCTACACCTTC.

The chain links TRBV4-3 to TRBJ2-3; TRBD2 agrees at 11 bases. Germline CDR1 reads LGHNA; CDR2 reads YSLEER. J gave up 4 bases and V 3 bases, and 12 bases lay outside the gene matches. The CDR3 extends over 18 amino acids. The DNA for the CDR3 is TGCGCCAGCAGCCAGCACAGAAGTAGCGGGGGGGCGGCAGATACGCAGTATTTT. Protein: CASSQHRSSGGAADTQYF.

The chain couples TRBV10-1 to TRBJ2-7; D might be TRBD2 (5 bases). Trimming took 1 base from V and 6 from J, leaving 28 bases between them. There are 19 residues in the CDR3. Germline CDR1 WNHNN, CDR2 SYGVQD (reference sequence). The CDR3 loop is CASSELANFGVYCTAEQYF. CDR3 bases: TGCGCCAGCAGTGAGTTGGCTAATTTCGGGGTTTACTGTACGGCCGAGCAGTACTTC.

The chain links TRBV27 to TRBJ2-1, with D possibly matching TRBD2 (6 bases). The CDR3 is made up of 13 amino acids. Germline V gene lookup returns CDR1 MNHEY and CDR2 SMNVEV (reference sequence). V lost 5 bases, J lost 3 bases, and 8 bases lay in between. The CDR3 spells CASSATSYNEQFF. In DNA, the CDR3 is TGTGCCAGCAGTGCGACTAGCTACAATGAGCAGTTCTTC.